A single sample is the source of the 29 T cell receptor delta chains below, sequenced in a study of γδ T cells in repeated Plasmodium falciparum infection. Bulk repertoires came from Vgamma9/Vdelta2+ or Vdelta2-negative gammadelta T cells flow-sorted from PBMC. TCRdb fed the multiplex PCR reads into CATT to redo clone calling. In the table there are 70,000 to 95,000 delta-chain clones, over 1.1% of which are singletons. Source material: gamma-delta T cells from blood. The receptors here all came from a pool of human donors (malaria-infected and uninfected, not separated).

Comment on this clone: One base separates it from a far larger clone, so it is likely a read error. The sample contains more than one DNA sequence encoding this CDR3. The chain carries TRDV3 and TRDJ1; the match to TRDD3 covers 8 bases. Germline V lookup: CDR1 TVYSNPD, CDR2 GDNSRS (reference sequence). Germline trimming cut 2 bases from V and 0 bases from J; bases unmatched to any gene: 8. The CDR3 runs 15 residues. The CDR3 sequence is CAFQAGGIYTDKLIF. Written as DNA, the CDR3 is TGTGCCTTTCAGGCTGGGGGGATATACACCGATAAACTCATCTTT.

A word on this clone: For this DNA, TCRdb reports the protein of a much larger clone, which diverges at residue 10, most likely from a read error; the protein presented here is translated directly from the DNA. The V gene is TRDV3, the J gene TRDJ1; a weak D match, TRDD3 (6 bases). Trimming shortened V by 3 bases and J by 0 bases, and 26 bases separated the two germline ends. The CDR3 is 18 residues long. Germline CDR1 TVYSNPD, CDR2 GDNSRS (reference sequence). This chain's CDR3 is CALYVPGDPCKNTDKLIF. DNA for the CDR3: TGTGCCTTATACGTACCTGGGGATCCCTGCAAGAACACCGATAAACTCATCTTT.

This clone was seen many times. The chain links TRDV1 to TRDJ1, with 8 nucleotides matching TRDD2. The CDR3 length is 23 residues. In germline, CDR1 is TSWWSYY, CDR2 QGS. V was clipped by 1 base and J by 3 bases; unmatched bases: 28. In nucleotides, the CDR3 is TGTGCTCTTGGGGAACCCTTCCTATCCCAGGGAGATGACATTACATCGGGCGCCGATAAACTCATCTTT. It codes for CALGEPFLSQGDDITSGADKLIF.

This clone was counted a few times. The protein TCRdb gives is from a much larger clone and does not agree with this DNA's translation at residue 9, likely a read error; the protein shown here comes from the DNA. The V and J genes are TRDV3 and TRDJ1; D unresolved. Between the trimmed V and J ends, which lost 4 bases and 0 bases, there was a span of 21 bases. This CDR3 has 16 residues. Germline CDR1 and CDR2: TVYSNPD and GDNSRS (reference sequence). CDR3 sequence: CASMAKMGSYTDKLIF. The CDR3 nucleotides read TGTGCCTCAATGGCAAAAATGGGCTCTTACACCGATAAACTCATCTTT. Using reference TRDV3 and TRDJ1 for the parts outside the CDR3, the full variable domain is CDKVTQSSPDQTVASGSEVVLLCTYDTVYSNPDLFWYRIRPDYSFQFVFYGDNSRSEGADFTQGRFSVKHILTQKAFHLVISPVRTEDSATYYCASMAKMGSYTDKLIFGKGTRVTVEP.

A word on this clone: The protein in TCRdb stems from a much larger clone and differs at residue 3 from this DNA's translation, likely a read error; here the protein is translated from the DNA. This chain's CDR3 is CAGDWGSSWDTRQMFF. The CDR3 DNA sequence: TGTGCCGGTGACTGGGGGAGCTCCTGGGACACCCGACAGATGTTTTTC. The chain carries TRDV2 and TRDJ3; 9 bases align to TRDD3. In the absence of a J gene in TCRdb, the DNA was matched to germline to assign it here. Germline loops: CDR1 GEAIGNYY, CDR2 EKD. CDR3 length: 16 amino acids.

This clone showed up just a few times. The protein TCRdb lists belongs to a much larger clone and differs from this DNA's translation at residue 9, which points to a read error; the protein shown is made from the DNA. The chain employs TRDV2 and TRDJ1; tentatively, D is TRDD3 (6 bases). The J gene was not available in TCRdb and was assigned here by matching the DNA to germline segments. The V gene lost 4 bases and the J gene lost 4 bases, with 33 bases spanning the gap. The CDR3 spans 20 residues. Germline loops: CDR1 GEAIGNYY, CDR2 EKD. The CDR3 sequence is CACDPIKTRGTGKLLDKLIF. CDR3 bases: TGTGCCTGTGATCCCATTAAAACCCGGGGTACTGGGAAGTTACTCGATAAACTCATCTTT.

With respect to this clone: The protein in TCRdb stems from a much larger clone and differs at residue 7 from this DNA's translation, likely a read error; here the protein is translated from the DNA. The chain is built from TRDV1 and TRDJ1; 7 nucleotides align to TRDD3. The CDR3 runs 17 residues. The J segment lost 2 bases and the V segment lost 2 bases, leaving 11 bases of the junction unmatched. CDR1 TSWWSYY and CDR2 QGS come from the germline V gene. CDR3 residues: CALGEVPVLGKTDKLIF. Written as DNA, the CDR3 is TGTGCTCTTGGGGAAGTTCCCGTACTGGGGAAAACCGATAAACTCATCTTT.

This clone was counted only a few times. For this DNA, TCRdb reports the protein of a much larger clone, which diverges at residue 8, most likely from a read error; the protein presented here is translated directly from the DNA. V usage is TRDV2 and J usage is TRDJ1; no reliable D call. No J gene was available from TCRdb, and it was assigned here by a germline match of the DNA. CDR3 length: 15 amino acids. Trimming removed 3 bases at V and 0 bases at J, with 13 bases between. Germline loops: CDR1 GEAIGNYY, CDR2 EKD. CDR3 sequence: CACDRGTQNTDKLIF. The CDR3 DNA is TGTGCCTGTGACCGGGGTACCCAAAACACCGATAAACTCATCTTT.

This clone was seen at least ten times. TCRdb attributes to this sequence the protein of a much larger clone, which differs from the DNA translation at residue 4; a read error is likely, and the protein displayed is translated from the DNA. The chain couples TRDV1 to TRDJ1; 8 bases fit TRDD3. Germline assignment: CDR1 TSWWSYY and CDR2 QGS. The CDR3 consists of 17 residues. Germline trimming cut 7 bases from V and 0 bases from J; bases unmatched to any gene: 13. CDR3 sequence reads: CALVEPTVGDDTDKLIF. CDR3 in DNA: TGTGCTCTTGTGGAGCCTACGGTGGGGGATGACACCGATAAACTCATCTTT.

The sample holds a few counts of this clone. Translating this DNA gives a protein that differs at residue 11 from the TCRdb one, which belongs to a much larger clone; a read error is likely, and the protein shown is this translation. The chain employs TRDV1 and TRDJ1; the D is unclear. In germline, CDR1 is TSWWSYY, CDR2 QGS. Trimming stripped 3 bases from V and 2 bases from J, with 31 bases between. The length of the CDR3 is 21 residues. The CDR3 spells CALGDGYRQGHGFYLTDKLIF. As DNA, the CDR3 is TGTGCTCTTGGGGATGGTTATAGACAGGGACACGGTTTTTATTTGACCGATAAACTCATCTTT.

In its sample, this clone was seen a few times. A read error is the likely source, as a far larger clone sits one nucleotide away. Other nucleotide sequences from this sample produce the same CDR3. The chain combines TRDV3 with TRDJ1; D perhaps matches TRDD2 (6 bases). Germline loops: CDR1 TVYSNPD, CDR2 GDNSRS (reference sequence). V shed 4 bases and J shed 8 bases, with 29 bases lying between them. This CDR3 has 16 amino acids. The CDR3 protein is CASPTAWEIGWHKLIF. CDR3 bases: TGTGCCTCTCCTACGGCCTGGGAGATAGGCTGGCACAAACTCATCTTT. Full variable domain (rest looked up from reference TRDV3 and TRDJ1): CDKVTQSSPDQTVASGSEVVLLCTYDTVYSNPDLFWYRIRPDYSFQFVFYGDNSRSEGADFTQGRFSVKHILTQKAFHLVISPVRTEDSATYYCASPTAWEIGWHKLIFGKGTRVTVEP.

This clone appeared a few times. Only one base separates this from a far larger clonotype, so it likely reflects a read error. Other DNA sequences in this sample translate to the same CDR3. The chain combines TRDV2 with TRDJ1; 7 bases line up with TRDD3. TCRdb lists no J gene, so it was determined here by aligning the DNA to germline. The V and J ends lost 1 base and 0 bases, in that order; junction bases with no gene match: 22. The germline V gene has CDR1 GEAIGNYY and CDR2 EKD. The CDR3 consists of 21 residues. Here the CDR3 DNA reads TGTGCCTGTGACACTCTTACTGGGGACACGGGGGCATCGGTCTACACCGATAAACTCATCTTT. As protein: CACDTLTGDTGASVYTDKLIF.

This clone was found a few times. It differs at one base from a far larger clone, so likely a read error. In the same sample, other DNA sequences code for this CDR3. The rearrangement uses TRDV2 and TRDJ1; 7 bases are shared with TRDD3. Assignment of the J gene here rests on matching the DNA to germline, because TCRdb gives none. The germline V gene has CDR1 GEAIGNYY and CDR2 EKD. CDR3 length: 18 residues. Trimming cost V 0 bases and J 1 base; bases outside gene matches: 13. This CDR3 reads CACDTLQRTGDLTDKLIF. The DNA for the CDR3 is TGTGCCTGTGACACCCTGCAAAGAACTGGGGACCTCACCGATAAACTCATCTTT.

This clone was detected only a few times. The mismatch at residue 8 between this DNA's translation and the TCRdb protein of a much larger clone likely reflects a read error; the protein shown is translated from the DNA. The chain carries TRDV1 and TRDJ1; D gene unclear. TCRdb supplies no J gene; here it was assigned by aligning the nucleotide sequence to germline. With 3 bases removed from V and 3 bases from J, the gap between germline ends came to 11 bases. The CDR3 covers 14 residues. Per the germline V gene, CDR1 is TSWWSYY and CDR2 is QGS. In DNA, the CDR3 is TGTGCTCTTGGGGATTTAACCAGAGCCGATAAACTCATCTTT. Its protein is CALGDLTRADKLIF.

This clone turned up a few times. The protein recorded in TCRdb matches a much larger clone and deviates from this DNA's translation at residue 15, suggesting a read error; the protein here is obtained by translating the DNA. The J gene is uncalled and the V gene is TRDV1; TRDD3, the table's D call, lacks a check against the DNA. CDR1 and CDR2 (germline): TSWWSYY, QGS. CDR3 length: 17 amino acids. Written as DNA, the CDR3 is TGTGCTCTTGGGGAACTAGGCCCCGCCTCGTACACCGATAAACCCATCTTT. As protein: CALGELGPASYTDKPIF.

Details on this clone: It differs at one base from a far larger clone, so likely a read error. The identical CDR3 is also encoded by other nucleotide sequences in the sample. CDR3 nucleotide sequence: TGTGCTCTTGGGGAACTAAAACTCCTCCGGGCTTGGGGATTTAGGACCGATAAACTTATCTTT. This translates into CALGELKLLRAWGFRTDKLIF. No call exists for the J gene, whereas the V gene is TRDV1; the table's D call, TRDD3, has no DNA check behind it. Germline CDR1 is TSWWSYY and CDR2 is QGS. This CDR3 contains 21 residues.

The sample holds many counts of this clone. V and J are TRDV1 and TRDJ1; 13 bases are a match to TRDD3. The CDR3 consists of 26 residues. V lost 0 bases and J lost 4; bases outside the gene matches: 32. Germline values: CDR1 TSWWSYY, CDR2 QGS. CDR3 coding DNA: TGTGCTCTTGGGGAACTTAGGGGCCGTTTTATCCTACCTATTGAGTACTGGGGGATACGGATCGATAAACTCATCTTT. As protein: CALGELRGRFILPIEYWGIRIDKLIF.

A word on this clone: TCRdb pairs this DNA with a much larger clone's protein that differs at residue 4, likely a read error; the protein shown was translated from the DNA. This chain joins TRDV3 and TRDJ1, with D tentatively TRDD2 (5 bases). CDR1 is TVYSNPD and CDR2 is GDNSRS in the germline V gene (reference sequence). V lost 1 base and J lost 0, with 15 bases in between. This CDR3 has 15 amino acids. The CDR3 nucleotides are TGTGCCTTTATTCCTTCAAATTGGTACACCGATAAACTCATCTTT. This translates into CAFIPSNWYTDKLIF. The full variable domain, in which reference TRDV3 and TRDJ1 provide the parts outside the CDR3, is CDKVTQSSPDQTVASGSEVVLLCTYDTVYSNPDLFWYRIRPDYSFQFVFYGDNSRSEGADFTQGRFSVKHILTQKAFHLVISPVRTEDSATYYCAFIPSNWYTDKLIFGKGTRVTVEP.

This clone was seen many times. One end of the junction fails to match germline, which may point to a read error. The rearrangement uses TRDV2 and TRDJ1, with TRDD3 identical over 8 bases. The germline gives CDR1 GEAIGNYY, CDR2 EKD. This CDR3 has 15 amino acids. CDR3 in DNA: TGTGCCTGTGACGTACTGGGGGTTTACACCTATAAACTCACCTTT. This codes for CACDVLGVYTYKLTF.

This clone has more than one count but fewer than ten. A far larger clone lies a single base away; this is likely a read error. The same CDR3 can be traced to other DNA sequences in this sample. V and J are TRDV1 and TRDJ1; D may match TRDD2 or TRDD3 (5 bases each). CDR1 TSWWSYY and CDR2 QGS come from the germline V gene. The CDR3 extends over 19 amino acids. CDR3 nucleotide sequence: TGTGCTCTTGGGGAACGGTTCCTGGCGACGGGGACCCACACCGACAAACTCATCTTT. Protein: CALGERFLATGTHTDKLIF.

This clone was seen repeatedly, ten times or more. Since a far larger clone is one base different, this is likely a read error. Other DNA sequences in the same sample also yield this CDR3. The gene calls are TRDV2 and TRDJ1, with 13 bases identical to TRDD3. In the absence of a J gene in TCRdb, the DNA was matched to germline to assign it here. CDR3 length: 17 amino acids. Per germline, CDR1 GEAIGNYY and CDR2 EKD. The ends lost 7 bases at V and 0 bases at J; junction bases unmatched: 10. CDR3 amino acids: CACDSLLGDTYTDKLIF. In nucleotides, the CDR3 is TGTGCCTGCGACTCATTACTGGGGGATACGTACACCGATAAACTCATCTTT.

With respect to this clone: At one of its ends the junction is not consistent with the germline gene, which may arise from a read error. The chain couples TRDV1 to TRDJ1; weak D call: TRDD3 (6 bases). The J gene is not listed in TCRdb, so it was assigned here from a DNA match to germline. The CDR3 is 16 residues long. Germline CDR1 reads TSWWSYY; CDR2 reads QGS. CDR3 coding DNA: TGCTCTGGGGAACTCAGGCCCGGCGGGGGCCACTTTAAACTCATCTTT. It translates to CSGELRPGGGHFKLIF.

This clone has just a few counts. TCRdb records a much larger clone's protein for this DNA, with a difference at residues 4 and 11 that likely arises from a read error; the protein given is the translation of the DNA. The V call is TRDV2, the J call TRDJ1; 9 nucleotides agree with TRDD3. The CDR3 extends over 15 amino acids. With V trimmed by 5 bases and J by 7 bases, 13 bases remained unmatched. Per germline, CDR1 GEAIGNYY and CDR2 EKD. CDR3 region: CACVDLGDAGSKLIF. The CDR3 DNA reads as TGTGCCTGTGTCGACCTGGGGGATGCGGGCTCTAAACTCATCTTT.

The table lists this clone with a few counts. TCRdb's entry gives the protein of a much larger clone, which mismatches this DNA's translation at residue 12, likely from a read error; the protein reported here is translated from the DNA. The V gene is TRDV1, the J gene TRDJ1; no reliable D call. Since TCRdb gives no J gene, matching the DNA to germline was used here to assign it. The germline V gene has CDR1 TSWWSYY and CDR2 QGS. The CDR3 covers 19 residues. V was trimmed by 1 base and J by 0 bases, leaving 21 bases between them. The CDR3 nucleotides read TGTGCTCTTGGGGAACGGGTGTATTCATTCACCCTCTACACCGATAAACTCATCTTT. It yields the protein CALGERVYSFTLYTDKLIF.

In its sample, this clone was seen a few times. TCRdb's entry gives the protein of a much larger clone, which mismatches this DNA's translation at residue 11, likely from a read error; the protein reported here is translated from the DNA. The CDR3 coding sequence is TGTGCCTGTGACACCGTCGGTACTGGGGGATTCACCGATAAACTCATCTTT. Translating gives CACDTVGTGGFTDKLIF. This rearrangement joins TRDV2 to TRDJ1; 10 nucleotides line up with TRDD3. Germline matching of the DNA provided the J gene here, since TCRdb leaves it blank. With V trimmed by 0 bases and J by 1 base, 7 bases remained unmatched. The CDR3 covers 17 residues. The germline V gene has CDR1 GEAIGNYY and CDR2 EKD.

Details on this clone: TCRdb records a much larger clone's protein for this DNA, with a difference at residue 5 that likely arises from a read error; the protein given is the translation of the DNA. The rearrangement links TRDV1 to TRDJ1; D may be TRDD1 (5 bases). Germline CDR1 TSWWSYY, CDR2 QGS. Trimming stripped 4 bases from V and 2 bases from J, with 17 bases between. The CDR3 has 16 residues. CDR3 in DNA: TGTGCTCTTGGGGGAGAAGAAATCTCTCTTACCGATAAACTCATCTTT. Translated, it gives CALGGEEISLTDKLIF.

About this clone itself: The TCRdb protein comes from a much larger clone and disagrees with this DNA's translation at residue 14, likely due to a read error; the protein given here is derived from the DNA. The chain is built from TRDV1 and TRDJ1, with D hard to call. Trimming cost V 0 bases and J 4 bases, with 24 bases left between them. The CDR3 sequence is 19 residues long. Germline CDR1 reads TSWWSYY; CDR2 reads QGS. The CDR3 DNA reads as TGTGCTCTTGGGGAACTGGGAAAATGGTGGGCCTCCCGGGGCGATAAACTCATCTTT. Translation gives CALGELGKWWASRGDKLIF.

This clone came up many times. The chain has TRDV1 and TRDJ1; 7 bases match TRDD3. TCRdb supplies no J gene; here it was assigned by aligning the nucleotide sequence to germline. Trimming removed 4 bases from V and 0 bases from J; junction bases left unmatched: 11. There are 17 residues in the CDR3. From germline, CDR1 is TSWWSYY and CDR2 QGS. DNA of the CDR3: TGTGCTCTTGGGGGCCCCTTGCCCGGGGGATACACCGATAAACTCATCTTT. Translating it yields CALGGPLPGGYTDKLIF.

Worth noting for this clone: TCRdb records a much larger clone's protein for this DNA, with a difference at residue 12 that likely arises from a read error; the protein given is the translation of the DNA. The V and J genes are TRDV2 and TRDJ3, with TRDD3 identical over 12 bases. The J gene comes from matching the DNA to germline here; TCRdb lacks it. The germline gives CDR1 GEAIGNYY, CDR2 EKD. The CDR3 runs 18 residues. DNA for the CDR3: TGTGCCTGTGACACGCTGGGGGATACGCCCTGGGGCACCCGACAGATGTTTTTC. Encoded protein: CACDTLGDTPWGTRQMFF.